This is a list of T cell receptor beta chains from one sample in a study of cytomegalovirus exposure and HLA in healthy donors. Generated by immunoSEQ multiplex PCR, the TCRdb table keeps only in-frame clones and is missing some. The sample has some 75,000 clones; the top ten hold 0.8% to 1%. The sequencing input was PBMCs. These receptors were obtained from a boy younger than 18 in good health and CMV-seronegative. CDR3s include the opening cysteine and the closing phenylalanine or tryptophan. D genes are given only for firm matches.

v_gene: TRBV6-1
j_gene: TRBJ1-1
d_gene: .
CDR3aa: CASSVRGGFTEAFF
CDR3nt: TGTGCCAGCAGTGTTCGGGGGGGCTTCACTGAAGCTTTCTTT

v_gene: TRBV5-1
j_gene: TRBJ2-2
d_gene: TRBD1
CDR3aa: CASSLASRPTGLTGELFF
CDR3nt: TGCGCCAGCAGCTTGGCCTCCCGCCCGACAGGGCTCACCGGGGAGCTGTTTTTT

v_gene: TRBV6-1
j_gene: TRBJ2-7
d_gene: TRBD2
CDR3aa: CASSEVLAGTSIFYEQYF
CDR3nt: TGTGCCAGCAGTGAAGTTTTAGCCGGGACTAGCATTTTCTACGAGCAGTACTTC

v_gene: TRBV30
j_gene: TRBJ1-1
d_gene: .
CDR3aa: CAWVRRGTEAFF
CDR3nt: TGTGCCTGGGTGCGGCGGGGGACTGAAGCTTTCTTT

v_gene: TRBV7-3
j_gene: TRBJ1-6
d_gene: TRBD1
CDR3aa: CASSYGTALRRRNSPLHF
CDR3nt: TGTGCCAGCAGTTACGGGACAGCGCTCAGGCGTAGGAATTCACCCCTCCACTTT

v_gene: TRBV29-1
j_gene: TRBJ1-1
d_gene: .
CDR3aa: CSVAHPSTEAFF
CDR3nt: TGCAGCGTTGCACATCCTTCCACTGAAGCTTTCTTT

v_gene: TRBV11-2
j_gene: TRBJ1-2
d_gene: .
CDR3aa: CASSWGLDNNYGYTF
CDR3nt: TGTGCCAGCAGCTGGGGCCTGGACAATAACTATGGCTACACCTTC

v_gene: TRBV10-3
j_gene: TRBJ1-1
d_gene: .
CDR3aa: CAISEYDRLNTEAFF
CDR3nt: TGTGCCATCAGTGAGTACGACAGATTGAACACTGAAGCTTTCTTT

v_gene: TRBV2
j_gene: TRBJ2-1
d_gene: .
CDR3aa: CASSEIPDEQFF
CDR3nt: TGTGCCAGCAGTGAAATCCCCGATGAGCAGTTCTTC

v_gene: TRBV11-2
j_gene: TRBJ2-1
d_gene: .
CDR3aa: CASSRSGSYNEQFF
CDR3nt: TGTGCCAGCAGCCGTAGCGGTTCCTACAATGAGCAGTTCTTC

v_gene: TRBV2
j_gene: TRBJ2-7
d_gene: .
CDR3aa: CASSREIYEQYF
CDR3nt: TGTGCCAGCAGCCGAGAGATCTACGAGCAGTACTTC

v_gene: TRBV27
j_gene: TRBJ1-6
d_gene: TRBD1
CDR3aa: CASNDRGLDSPLHF
CDR3nt: TGTGCCAGCAATGACAGGGGGCTTGATTCACCCCTCCACTTT

v_gene: TRBV5-1
j_gene: TRBJ1-1
d_gene: .
CDR3aa: CASSLAQGGTEAFF
CDR3nt: TGCGCCAGCAGCTTGGCACAGGGTGGCACTGAAGCTTTCTTT

v_gene: TRBV28
j_gene: TRBJ2-7
d_gene: TRBD2
CDR3aa: CASSLHGGSLYEQYF
CDR3nt: TGTGCCAGCAGTTTACACGGCGGGAGCCTCTACGAGCAGTACTTC

v_gene: TRBV7-9
j_gene: TRBJ1-5
d_gene: TRBD1
CDR3aa: CASSSGTENQPQHF
CDR3nt: TGTGCCAGCAGTTCCGGGACAGAGAATCAGCCCCAGCATTTT

v_gene: TRBV5-5
j_gene: TRBJ1-6
d_gene: TRBD1
CDR3aa: CASSPHDRAINSPLHF
CDR3nt: TGTGCCAGCAGCCCACACGACAGGGCCATCAATTCACCCCTCCACTTT

v_gene: TRBV30
j_gene: TRBJ1-1
d_gene: .
CDR3aa: CAWSADRNTEAFF
CDR3nt: TGTGCCTGGAGTGCCGACAGGAACACTGAAGCTTTCTTT

v_gene: TRBV30
j_gene: TRBJ1-2
d_gene: .
CDR3aa: CAWSVQVGPYTF
CDR3nt: TGTGCCTGGAGTGTCCAGGTGGGCCCCTACACCTTC

v_gene: TRBV5-1
j_gene: TRBJ1-2
d_gene: TRBD1
CDR3aa: CASSGRTGDYGYTF
CDR3nt: TGCGCCAGCAGCGGGAGGACAGGGGATTATGGCTACACCTTC

v_gene: TRBV5-1
j_gene: TRBJ2-7
d_gene: TRBD1
CDR3aa: CASSLAARGNYEQYF
CDR3nt: TGCGCCAGCAGCTTGGCCGCCAGGGGGAACTACGAGCAGTACTTC

v_gene: TRBV18
j_gene: TRBJ2-5
d_gene: TRBD1
CDR3aa: CASSPSAGTGAKETQYF
CDR3nt: TGTGCCAGCTCACCGTCGGCCGGGACAGGGGCTAAAGAGACCCAGTACTTC

v_gene: TRBV4-1
j_gene: TRBJ1-5
d_gene: .
CDR3aa: CASSLTSAGNQPQHF
CDR3nt: TGCGCCAGCAGCCTTACCTCCGCGGGCAATCAGCCCCAGCATTTT

v_gene: TRBV27
j_gene: TRBJ2-7
d_gene: .
CDR3aa: CASKGLDHEQYF
CDR3nt: TGTGCCAGCAAGGGGCTTGACCACGAGCAGTACTTC